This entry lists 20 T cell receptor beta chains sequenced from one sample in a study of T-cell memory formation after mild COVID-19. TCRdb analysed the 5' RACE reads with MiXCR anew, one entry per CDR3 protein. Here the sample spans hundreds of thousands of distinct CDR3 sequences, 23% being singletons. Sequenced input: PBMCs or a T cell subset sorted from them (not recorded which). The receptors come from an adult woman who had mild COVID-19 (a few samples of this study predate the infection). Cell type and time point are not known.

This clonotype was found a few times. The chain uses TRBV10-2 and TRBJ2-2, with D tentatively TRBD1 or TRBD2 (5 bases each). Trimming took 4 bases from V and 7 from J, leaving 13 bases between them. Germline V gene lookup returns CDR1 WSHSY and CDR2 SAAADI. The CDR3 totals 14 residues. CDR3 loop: CASSAGTELGELFF. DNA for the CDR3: TGCGCCAGCAGTGCTGGGACCGAGCTCGGGGAGCTGTTTTTT.

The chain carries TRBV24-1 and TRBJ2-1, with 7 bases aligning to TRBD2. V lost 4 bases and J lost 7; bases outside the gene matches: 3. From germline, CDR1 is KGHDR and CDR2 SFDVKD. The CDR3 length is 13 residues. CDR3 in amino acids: CATSEWTRNEQFF. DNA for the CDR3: TGTGCCACCAGTGAATGGACTAGAAATGAGCAGTTCTTC.

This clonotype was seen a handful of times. As DNA, the CDR3 is TGTGCCATCTTCCCTTTGGGGGGCGCGAATAGGTCCGGGGAGCTGTTTTTT. It encodes CAIFPLGGANRSGELFF. This chain connects TRBV10-3 to TRBJ2-2, with D possibly called TRBD1 or TRBD2 (6 bases each). V gave up 8 bases and J gave up 6 bases, with 25 bases separating them. The length of the CDR3 is 17 residues. Germline V CDR1 and CDR2: ENHRY, SYGVKD.

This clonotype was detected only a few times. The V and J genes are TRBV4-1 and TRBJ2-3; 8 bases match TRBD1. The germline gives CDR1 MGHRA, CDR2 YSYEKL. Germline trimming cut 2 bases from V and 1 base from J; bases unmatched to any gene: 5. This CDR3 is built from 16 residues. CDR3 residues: CASSQQGAIGTDTQYF. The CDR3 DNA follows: TGCGCCAGCAGCCAACAGGGGGCGATCGGCACAGATACGCAGTATTTT.

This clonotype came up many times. The CDR3 spells CASSLDVNQPQHF. The DNA for the CDR3 is TGCGCCAGCAGCTTGGATGTCAATCAGCCCCAGCATTTT. This chain uses TRBV5-1 with TRBJ1-5; D unresolved. CDR3 size: 13 residues. Germline V gene sequence: CDR1 SGHRS, CDR2 YFSETQ. Trimming took off 0 bases at V and 3 bases at J, with 4 bases between the two ends.

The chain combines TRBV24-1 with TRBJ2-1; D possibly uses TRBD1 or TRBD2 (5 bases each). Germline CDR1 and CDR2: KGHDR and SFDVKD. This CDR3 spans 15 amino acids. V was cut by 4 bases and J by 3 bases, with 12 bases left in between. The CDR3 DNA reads TGTGCCACCAGTGACCCGGGACGGAACTACAATGAGCAGTTCTTC. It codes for CATSDPGRNYNEQFF.

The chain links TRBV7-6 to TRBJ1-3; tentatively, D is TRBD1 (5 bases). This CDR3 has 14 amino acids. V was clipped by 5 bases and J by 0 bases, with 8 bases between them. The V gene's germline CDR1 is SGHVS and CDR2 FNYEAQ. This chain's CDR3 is CASSPGHSGNTIYF. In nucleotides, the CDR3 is TGTGCCAGCAGCCCAGGACACTCTGGAAACACCATATATTTT. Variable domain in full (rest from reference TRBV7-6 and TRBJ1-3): GAGVSQSPRYKVTKRGQDVALRCDPISGHVSLYWYRQALGQGPEFLTYFNYEAQQDKSGLPNDRFSAERPEGSISTLTIQRTEQRDSAMYRCASSPGHSGNTIYFGEGSWLTVV.

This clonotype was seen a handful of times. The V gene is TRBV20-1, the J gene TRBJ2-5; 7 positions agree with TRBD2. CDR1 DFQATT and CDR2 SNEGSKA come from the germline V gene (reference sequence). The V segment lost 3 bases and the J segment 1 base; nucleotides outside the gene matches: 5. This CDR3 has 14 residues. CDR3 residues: CSASATSAQETQYF. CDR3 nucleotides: TGCAGTGCTAGTGCAACTAGCGCCCAAGAGACCCAGTACTTC.

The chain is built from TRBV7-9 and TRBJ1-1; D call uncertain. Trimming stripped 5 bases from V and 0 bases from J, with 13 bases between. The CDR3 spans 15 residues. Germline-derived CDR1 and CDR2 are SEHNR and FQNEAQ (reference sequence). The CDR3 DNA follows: TGTGCCAGCAGCCCCATGTTTCTACTGAACACTGAAGCTTTCTTT. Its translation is CASSPMFLLNTEAFF. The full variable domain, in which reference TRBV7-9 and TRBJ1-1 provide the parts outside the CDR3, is DTGVSQNPRHKITKRGQNVTFRCDPISEHNRLYWYRQTLGQGPEFLTYFQNEAQLEKSRLLSDRFSAERPKGSFSTLEIQRTEQGDSAMYLCASSPMFLLNTEAFFGQGTRLTVV.

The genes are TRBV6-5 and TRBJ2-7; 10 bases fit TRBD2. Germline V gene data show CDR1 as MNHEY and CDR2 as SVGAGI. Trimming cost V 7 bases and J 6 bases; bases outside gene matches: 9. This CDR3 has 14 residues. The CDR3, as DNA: TGTGCCAGCATGCCCCTAGCGGGAGCAGGCGAGCAGTACTTC. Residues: CASMPLAGAGEQYF.

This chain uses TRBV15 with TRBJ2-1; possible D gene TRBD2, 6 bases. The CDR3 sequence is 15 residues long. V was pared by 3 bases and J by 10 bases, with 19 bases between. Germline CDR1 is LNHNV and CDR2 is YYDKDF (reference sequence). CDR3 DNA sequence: TGTGCCACCAGCAGGATTACGATTGGGGGGAACGAGCAGTTCTTC. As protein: CATSRITIGGNEQFF.

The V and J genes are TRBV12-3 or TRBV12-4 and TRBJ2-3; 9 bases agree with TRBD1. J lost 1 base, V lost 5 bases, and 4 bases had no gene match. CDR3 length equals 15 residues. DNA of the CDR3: TGTGCCAGCAGTCAACGGACAGGGGGCACAGATACGCAGTATTTT. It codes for CASSQRTGGTDTQYF.

The CDR3 region has the DNA TGCGCCAGCAGCCAATTCAAACAGGCCGACCATCAGCCCCAGCATTTT. Its translation: CASSQFKQADHQPQHF. The genes are TRBV4-1 and TRBJ1-5, with a tentative D call TRBD1 (5 bases). The CDR3 is 16 amino acids. With 2 bases removed from V and 5 bases from J, the gap between germline ends came to 16 bases. Germline V lookup: CDR1 MGHRA, CDR2 YSYEKL.

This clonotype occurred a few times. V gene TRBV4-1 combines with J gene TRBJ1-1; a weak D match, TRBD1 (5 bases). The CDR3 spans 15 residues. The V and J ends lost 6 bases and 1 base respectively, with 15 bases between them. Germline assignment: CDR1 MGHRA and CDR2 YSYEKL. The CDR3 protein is CASRRGHGENTEAFF. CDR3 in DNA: TGCGCCAGCAGGAGAGGACACGGCGAGAACACTGAAGCTTTCTTT.

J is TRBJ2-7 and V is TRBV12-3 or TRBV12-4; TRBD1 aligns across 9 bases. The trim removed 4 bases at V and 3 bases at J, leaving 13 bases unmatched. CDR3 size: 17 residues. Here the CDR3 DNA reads TGTGCCAGCAGTTCCACCCTAGGGACAGGGAAGGACTACGAGCAGTACTTC. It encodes CASSSTLGTGKDYEQYF.

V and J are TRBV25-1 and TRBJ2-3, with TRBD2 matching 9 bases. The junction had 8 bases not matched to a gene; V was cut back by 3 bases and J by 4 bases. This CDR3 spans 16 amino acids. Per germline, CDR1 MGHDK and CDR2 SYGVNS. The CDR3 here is CASSDPGLAVPDTQYF. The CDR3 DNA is TGTGCCAGCAGTGATCCGGGACTAGCTGTTCCAGATACGCAGTATTTT.

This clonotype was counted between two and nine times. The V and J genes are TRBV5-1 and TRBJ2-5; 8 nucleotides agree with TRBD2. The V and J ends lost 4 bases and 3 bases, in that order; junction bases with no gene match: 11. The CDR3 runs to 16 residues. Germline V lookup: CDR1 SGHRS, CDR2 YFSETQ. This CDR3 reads CASSLRPTSAEETQYF. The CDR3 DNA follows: TGCGCCAGCAGCCTTCGTCCGACTAGCGCGGAAGAGACCCAGTACTTC.

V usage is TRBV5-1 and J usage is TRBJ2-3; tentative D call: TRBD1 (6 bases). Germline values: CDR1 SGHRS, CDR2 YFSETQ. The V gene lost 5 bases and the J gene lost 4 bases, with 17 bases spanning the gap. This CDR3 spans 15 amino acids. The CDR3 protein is CASRQQSGASDTQYF. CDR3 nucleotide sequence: TGCGCCAGCAGACAACAATCAGGGGCTTCAGATACGCAGTATTTT.

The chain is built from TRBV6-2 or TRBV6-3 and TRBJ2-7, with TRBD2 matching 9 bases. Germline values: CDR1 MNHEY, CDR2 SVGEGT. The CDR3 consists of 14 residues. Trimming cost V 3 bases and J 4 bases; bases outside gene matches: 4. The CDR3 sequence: CASSYAGGPYEQYF. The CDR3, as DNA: TGTGCCAGCAGTTATGCGGGGGGGCCGTACGAGCAGTACTTC.

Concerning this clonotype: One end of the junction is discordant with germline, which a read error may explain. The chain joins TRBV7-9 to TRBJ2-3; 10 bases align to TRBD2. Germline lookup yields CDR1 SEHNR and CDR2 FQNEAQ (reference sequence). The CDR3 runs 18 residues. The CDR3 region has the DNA TGTGACAGCAGCCCACCAGTAGGCCTTAGCGGGGGGATAGATACGCAGTATTTT. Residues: CDSSPPVGLSGGIDTQYF.